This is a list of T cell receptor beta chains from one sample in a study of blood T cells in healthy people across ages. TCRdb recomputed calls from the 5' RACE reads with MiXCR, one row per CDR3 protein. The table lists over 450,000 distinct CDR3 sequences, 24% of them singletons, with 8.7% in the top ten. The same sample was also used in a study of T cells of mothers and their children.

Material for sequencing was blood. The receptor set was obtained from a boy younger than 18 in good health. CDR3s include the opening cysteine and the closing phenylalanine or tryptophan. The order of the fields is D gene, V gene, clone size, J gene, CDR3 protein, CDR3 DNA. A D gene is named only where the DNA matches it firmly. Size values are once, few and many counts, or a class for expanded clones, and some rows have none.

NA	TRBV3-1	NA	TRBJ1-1	CASSQGGIPEAFF	TGTGCCAGCAGCCAAGGGGGAATCCCTGAAGCTTTCTTT
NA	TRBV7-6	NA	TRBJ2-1	CAIRTLGNNEQFF	TGTGCCATCCGGACTCTAGGAAACAATGAGCAGTTCTTC
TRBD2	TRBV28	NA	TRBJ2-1	CATLGLAEPKYYNEQFF	TGTGCCACCCTGGGACTAGCGGAGCCCAAATATTACAATGAGCAGTTCTTC
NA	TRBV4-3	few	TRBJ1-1	CASSPRLGTEAFF	TGCGCCAGCAGCCCCCGGCTAGGGACTGAAGCTTTCTTT
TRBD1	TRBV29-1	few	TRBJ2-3	CSSLRGTGTEPDTQYF	TGCAGTTCCTTGCGGGGGACAGGGACGGAACCAGATACGCAGTATTTT
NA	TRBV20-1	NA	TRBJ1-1	CSATYRISGSPEAFF	TGCAGTGCTACGTACAGGATTTCAGGATCTCCTGAAGCTTTCTTT
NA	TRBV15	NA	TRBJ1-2	CATSTGFGDGYTF	TGTGCCACCAGTACAGGGTTCGGGGATGGCTACACCTTC
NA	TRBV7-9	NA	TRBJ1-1	CASSFLTGTEAFF	TGTGCCAGCAGCTTCCTCACAGGTACTGAAGCTTTCTTT
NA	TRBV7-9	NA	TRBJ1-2	CASSLEAGKNTF	TGTGCCAGCAGCTTAGAGGCGGGGAAGAACACCTTC
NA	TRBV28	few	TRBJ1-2	CASSLLRGHYGYTF	TGTGCCAGCAGTTTATTAAGAGGCCACTATGGCTACACCTTC
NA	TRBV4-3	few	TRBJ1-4	CASSQGSGVDEKLFF	TGCGCCAGCAGCCAAGGCTCAGGGGTAGACGAAAAACTGTTTTTT
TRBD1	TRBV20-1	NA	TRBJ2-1	CSADRAHEQFF	TGCAGTGCTGACAGGGCCCATGAGCAGTTCTTC
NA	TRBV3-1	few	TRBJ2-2	CASTQGRELFF	TGTGCCAGCACCCAGGGTCGGGAGCTGTTTTTT
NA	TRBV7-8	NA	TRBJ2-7	CASSSGITYEQYF	TGTGCCAGCAGCTCCGGAATAACCTACGAGCAGTACTTC
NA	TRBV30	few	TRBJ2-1	CAWSVGGYNEQFF	TGTGCCTGGAGTGTTGGGGGGTACAATGAGCAGTTCTTC
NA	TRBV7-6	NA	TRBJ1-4	CASSLGSGEKLFF	TGTGCCAGCAGTTTGGGTAGCGGGGAAAAACTGTTTTTT
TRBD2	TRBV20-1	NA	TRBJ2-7	CSVLGLAGLSYEQYF	TGCAGTGTGCTTGGACTAGCGGGACTCTCCTACGAGCAGTACTTC
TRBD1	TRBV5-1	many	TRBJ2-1	CASSYKTGQGNNEQFF	TGCGCCAGCAGCTATAAAACGGGACAGGGGAATAATGAGCAGTTCTTC
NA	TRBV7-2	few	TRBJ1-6	CASSLDWGNYNSPLHF	TGTGCCAGCAGCTTAGATTGGGGGAACTATAATTCACCCCTCCACTTT
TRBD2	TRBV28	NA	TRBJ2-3	CASSLEVTSGYADTQYF	TGTGCCAGCAGTCTCGAAGTGACTAGCGGGTATGCAGATACGCAGTATTTT
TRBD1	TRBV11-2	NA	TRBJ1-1	CASSQGDRGLGNTEAFF	TGTGCCAGCAGCCAAGGGGACAGGGGGCTCGGGAACACTGAAGCTTTCTTT
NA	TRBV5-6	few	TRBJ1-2	CASSLLSQAGDYGYTF	TGTGCCAGCAGCTTGCTTAGTCAGGCAGGGGACTATGGCTACACCTTC
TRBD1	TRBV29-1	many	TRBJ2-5	CSVEDGTAQETQYF	TGCAGCGTTGAAGACGGGACAGCACAAGAGACCCAGTACTTC
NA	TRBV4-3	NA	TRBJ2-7	CASSQEFGLSYEQYF	TGCGCCAGCAGCCAAGAATTCGGACTCTCCTACGAGCAGTACTTC
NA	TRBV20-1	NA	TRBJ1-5	CSASPLMGWEPQHF	TGCAGTGCTAGTCCCCTTATGGGGTGGGAGCCCCAGCATTTT
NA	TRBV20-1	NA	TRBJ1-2	CSASRQSNYGYTF	TGCAGTGCCAGCAGGCAGTCCAACTATGGCTACACCTTC
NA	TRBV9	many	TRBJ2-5	CASSAHLAAETQYF	TGTGCCAGCAGCGCGCACTTAGCGGCGGAGACCCAGTACTTC
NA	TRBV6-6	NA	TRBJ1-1	CASSYSIRVNTEAFF	TGTGCCAGCAGTTACTCGATCAGGGTGAACACTGAAGCTTTCTTT
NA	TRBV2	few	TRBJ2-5	CASSVKETQYF	TGTGCCAGCAGTGTCAAAGAGACCCAGTACTTC
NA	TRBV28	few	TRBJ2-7	CASSLQTYEQYF	TGTGCCAGCAGTTTGCAGACTTACGAGCAGTACTTC
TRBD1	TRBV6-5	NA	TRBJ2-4	CASSYGRGNIQYF	TGTGCCAGCAGTTACGGCAGGGGGAACATTCAGTACTTC
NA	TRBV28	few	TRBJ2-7	CASSFSGVSNEQYF	TGTGCCAGCAGTTTCTCCGGGGTCAGCAACGAGCAGTACTTC
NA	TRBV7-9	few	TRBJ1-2	CASSPGGRGYTF	TGTGCCAGCAGCCCCGGAGGTCGTGGCTACACCTTC
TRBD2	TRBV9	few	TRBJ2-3	CASSPAGGFTDTQYF	TGTGCCAGCAGCCCAGCGGGGGGTTTTACAGATACGCAGTATTTT
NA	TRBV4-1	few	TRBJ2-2	CASSHPGTNTGELFF	TGCGCCAGCAGCCACCCGGGGACGAACACCGGGGAGCTGTTTTTT
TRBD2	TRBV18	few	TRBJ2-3	CASSPPGLAGGTDTQYF	TGTGCCAGCTCACCACCGGGACTAGCGGGAGGCACAGATACGCAGTATTTT
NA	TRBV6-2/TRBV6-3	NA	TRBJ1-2	CASSFTYAYTF	TGTGCCAGCAGTTTTACCTATGCCTACACCTTC